Given below is one TCR beta chain in context. What it binds is not known. The data stem from a study of blood T cells in healthy people across ages. At the level of the study: Template-switching capture recovered about one barcoded beta molecule per two T cells. Study outcomes and limitations: For the donors, CMV status was unknown and possibly confounded expanded clonotype changes.

A J-beta primer mix and a sample-barcoded 5' primer were used in a second PCR of roughly 6 to 12 cycles. Every molecule of cDNA carried a tag from a template-switch adaptor with 12 random nucleotides. TCRdb reprocessed the 5' RACE reads via MiXCR and lists one record per CDR3 protein. The table lists over 950,000 distinct CDR3 sequences, 35% to 40% of them singletons. Ten milliliters of peripheral blood were drawn from each donor. Sequenced sample: blood. This sequence was found in a man between 18 and 29 years old in good health.

Here the CDR3 reads CASSFFGGGKETQYF. In DNA, the CDR3 is TGTGCCAGCAGCTTCTTTGGCGGGGGGAAAGAGACCCAGTACTTC. The chain has TRBV7-2 and TRBJ2-5, with 8 bases that match TRBD2. Losses at the gene ends were 3 bases for V and 3 bases for J; bases not matched to a gene: 6. CDR3 length equals 15 residues. Germline V gene lookup returns CDR1 SGHTA and CDR2 FQGNSA.